The 30 T cell receptor beta chains below all came from one sample that was sequenced in a study of shared clonotypes between healthy human individuals. Sequencing was performed with immunoSEQ multiplex PCR; in TCRdb, only in-frame clones are kept and a portion is missing. The data hold about 1.5 million clones, with roughly 96% observed a single time. Input material: naive CD4+ T cells sorted from blood. Subset meaning: CD45RA+ positively selected. The receptors shown here come from a man aged 25 to 45 in good health.

V usage is TRBV19 and J usage is TRBJ2-2, with D possibly being TRBD1 (5 bases). The CDR3 runs 16 residues. V lost 3 bases, J lost 4 bases, and 15 bases lay in between. Per germline, CDR1 LNHDA and CDR2 SQIVND (reference sequence). The CDR3 sequence: CASSITPDISTGELFF. The CDR3 coding sequence is TGTGCCAGTAGTATCACTCCGGACATATCCACCGGGGAGCTGTTTTTT. The variable domain in full, with the rest retrieved from reference TRBV19 and TRBJ2-2, is DGGITQSPKYLFRKEGQNVTLSCEQNLNHDAMYWYRQDPGQGLRLIYYSQIVNDFQKGDIAEGYSVSREKKESFPLTVTSAQKNPTAFYLCASSITPDISTGELFFGEGSRLTVL.

The V gene is TRBV6-1, the J gene TRBJ2-7; 8 nucleotides line up with TRBD1. The V and J ends lost 7 bases and 4 bases, in that order; junction bases with no gene match: 6. Germline CDR1 and CDR2: MNHNS and SASEGT. CDR3 length: 13 amino acids. CDR3 amino acids: CASKGQDGYEQYF. The CDR3 DNA follows: TGTGCCAGCAAGGGACAGGACGGGTACGAGCAGTACTTC.

The rearrangement uses TRBV11-2 and TRBJ2-1; TRBD1 matches at 7 bases. The germline V gene has CDR1 SGHAT and CDR2 FQNNGV. The length of the CDR3 is 15 residues. Trimming cost V 5 bases and J 7 bases; bases outside gene matches: 11. The CDR3 bases are TGTGCCAGCAGCGCCCTTGGGACAGCCAAAAATGAGCAGTTCTTC. It yields the protein CASSALGTAKNEQFF.

V and J are TRBV10-1 and TRBJ2-1; 7 nucleotides agree with TRBD2. Trimming removed 3 bases from V and 8 bases from J; junction bases left unmatched: 10. Germline V lookup: CDR1 WNHNN, CDR2 SYGVQD (reference sequence). This CDR3 has 15 residues. CDR3 sequence reads: CASSERQRGLDEQFF. The CDR3 DNA sequence: TGCGCCAGCAGTGAAAGGCAGCGGGGACTGGATGAGCAGTTCTTC.

This clone has a single count. The V gene is TRBV5-8, the J gene TRBJ2-1; D gene uncertain. CDR1 and CDR2 (germline): SGHTS, YDEGEE. V was clipped by 6 bases and J by 5 bases, with 12 bases between them. The CDR3 is 13 residues long. The CDR3: CASNPGLNNEQFF. DNA for the CDR3: TGTGCCAGCAACCCGGGCCTGAACAATGAGCAGTTCTTC.

The rearrangement joins TRBV29-1 to TRBJ2-2; D not resolved. This CDR3 comprises 14 residues. From germline, CDR1 is SQVTM and CDR2 ANQGSEA. Between the trimmed V and J ends, which lost 4 bases and 0 bases, there was a span of 9 bases. CDR3 bases: TGCAGCGTTGCTAAAATAGCGAACACCGGGGAGCTGTTTTTT. It codes for CSVAKIANTGELFF.

The V and J genes are TRBV11-2 and TRBJ2-1; a possible D gene is TRBD1 (5 bases). V was cut by 1 base and J by 7 bases, with 20 bases left in between. The CDR3 totals 17 residues. Germline lookup yields CDR1 SGHAT and CDR2 FQNNGV. The CDR3 nucleotides are TGTGCCAGCAGCTTAGGCTACACCTTTGGGGCCAGGAATGAGCAGTTCTTC. Translating gives CASSLGYTFGARNEQFF. Full variable domain (missing parts from reference TRBV11-2 and TRBJ2-1): EAGVAQSPRYKIIEKRQSVAFWCNPISGHATLYWYQQILGQGPKLLIQFQNNGVVDDSQLPKDRFSAERLKGVDSTLKIQPAKLEDSAVYLCASSLGYTFGARNEQFFGPGTRLTVL.

This rearrangement joins TRBV5-8 to TRBJ2-3, with 7 bases lining up with TRBD1. Per the germline V gene, CDR1 is SGHTS and CDR2 is YDEGEE. This CDR3 has 15 amino acids. Trimming took 3 bases from V and 7 from J; bases not matched to a gene: 11. The CDR3 sequence is CASSSNEGARNTQYF. As DNA, the CDR3 is TGTGCCAGCAGCTCGAACGAGGGGGCTCGAAATACGCAGTATTTT.

On this clone itself: At one of its ends the junction is not consistent with the germline gene, which may arise from a read error. This chain connects TRBV28 to TRBJ2-1, with 8 bases matching TRBD2. Germline loops: CDR1 MDHEN, CDR2 SYDVKM. CDR3 length: 15 amino acids. The CDR3 is CASSPGGTAYIEQFF. Here the CDR3 DNA reads TGTGCCAGCAGTCCGGGGGGGACCGCATACATTGAGCAGTTCTTC.

This rearrangement joins TRBV27 to TRBJ1-1; D perhaps matches TRBD1 (6 bases). Germline V gene sequence: CDR1 MNHEY, CDR2 SMNVEV (reference sequence). This CDR3 has 14 amino acids. With 6 bases removed from V and 1 base from J, the gap between germline ends came to 12 bases. The CDR3 DNA sequence: TGTGCCAGCAGAGGAATGGACAGGAACACTGAAGCTTTCTTT. Translation: CASRGMDRNTEAFF.

As concerns this clone: At one end the junction does not follow the germline gene, possibly because of a read error. V gene TRBV7-7 combines with J gene TRBJ2-3, with TRBD2 as a possible D gene (5 bases). There are 14 residues in the CDR3. From germline, CDR1 is SSHAT and CDR2 FNYEAQ (reference sequence). The CDR3 DNA reads TGTGCTAGCAGCTTAGGACTCCCTGGGAGTACGCAGTATTTT. It translates to CASSLGLPGSTQYF.

The V and J genes are TRBV6-5 and TRBJ2-7; D gene unclear. This CDR3 comprises 16 residues. V shed 0 bases and J shed 0 bases, with 12 bases lying between them. Germline V lookup: CDR1 MNHEY, CDR2 SVGAGI. CDR3 amino acids: CASSYSRTLSSYEQYF. CDR3 sequence (DNA): TGTGCCAGCAGTTACTCGCGCACCCTAAGCTCCTACGAGCAGTACTTC.

The chain carries TRBV10-1 and TRBJ2-2; D may correspond to TRBD1 or TRBD2 (6 bases each). The CDR3 covers 14 residues. Germline CDR1 WNHNN, CDR2 SYGVQD (reference sequence). Trimming removed 3 bases from V and 6 bases from J, with 11 bases in between. CDR3 sequence reads: CASSELRGAGELFF. The DNA for the CDR3 is TGCGCCAGCAGTGAATTAAGGGGGGCCGGGGAGCTGTTTTTT.

V usage is TRBV29-1 and J usage is TRBJ2-5, with D possibly being TRBD2 (7 bases). CDR1 is SQVTM and CDR2 is ANQGSEA in the germline V gene. The CDR3 sequence is 10 residues long. V was pared by 1 base and J by 14 bases, with 11 bases between. CDR3 amino acids: CSVEGGGAYF. As DNA, the CDR3 is TGCAGCGTTGAAGGAGGGGGGGCCTACTTC.

This chain joins TRBV5-5 and TRBJ2-7; 10 nucleotides line up with TRBD1. Germline V gene lookup returns CDR1 SGHKS and CDR2 YYEKEE (reference sequence). Unmatched junction bases numbered 4, after V lost 5 bases and J lost 2 bases. CDR3 length: 14 amino acids. This CDR3 is CASRPGQGTYEQYF. The CDR3 nucleotides read TGTGCCAGCAGGCCGGGACAGGGGACCTACGAGCAGTACTTC.

The rearrangement uses TRBV14 and TRBJ2-7; D may be TRBD2 (5 bases). The V gene's germline CDR1 is SGHDN and CDR2 FVKESK. The CDR3 has 13 amino acids. Trimming took off 11 bases at V and 7 bases at J, with 21 bases between the two ends. CDR3 residues: CAREDGERGEQYF. CDR3 nucleotides: TGTGCCCGCGAAGACGGGGAAAGAGGGGAGCAGTACTTC.

V and J are TRBV9 and TRBJ2-3; 12 bases are a match to TRBD2. CDR3 length: 20 residues. Germline V gene data show CDR1 as SGDLS and CDR2 as YYNGEE. V lost 0 bases to trimming and J lost 5 bases; unmatched junction nucleotides: 16. The CDR3 loop is CASSVDAASGRVRRGDTQYF. The DNA of the CDR3 is TGTGCCAGCAGCGTAGACGCGGCTAGCGGGAGGGTCAGGAGGGGAGATACGCAGTATTTT.

This sequence joins TRBV5-1 and TRBJ2-3; TRBD2 might be the D (5 bases). This CDR3 is 14 amino acids long. From germline, CDR1 is SGHRS and CDR2 YFSETQ. V was clipped by 0 bases and J by 7 bases, with 12 bases between them. The CDR3 loop is CASSLVGRGNTQYF. In DNA form, the CDR3 reads TGCGCCAGCAGCTTGGTGGGGAGAGGAAATACGCAGTATTTT.

The V gene is TRBV30, the J gene TRBJ1-2; the D is unclear. The CDR3 length is 14 residues. In germline, CDR1 is GTSNPN, CDR2 SVGIG (reference sequence). Trimming removed 0 bases at V and 5 bases at J, with 13 bases between. CDR3 region: CAWSVGRPIYGYTF. CDR3 bases: TGTGCCTGGAGTGTCGGCAGGCCTATATATGGCTACACCTTC.

The genes are TRBV27 and TRBJ2-4; D not certain. The ends were cut back, 5 bases at V and 0 bases at J, with 11 bases in the middle. The CDR3 contains 15 residues. In germline, CDR1 is MNHEY, CDR2 SMNVEV (reference sequence). Here the CDR3 DNA reads TGTGCCAGCAGTCCCCCCCCCGGAGCCAAAAACATTCAGTACTTC. Its translation is CASSPPPGAKNIQYF.

The chain is built from TRBV4-3 and TRBJ1-2; 8 nucleotides agree with TRBD1. The germline V gene encodes CDR1 LGHNA and CDR2 YSLEER. J was trimmed by 4 bases and V by 2 bases; bases with no gene match: 6. The CDR3 covers 15 residues. The CDR3 nucleotides read TGCGCCAGCAGCCAACAGGGGGCAATCGGCTATGGCTACACCTTC. This encodes CASSQQGAIGYGYTF.

V and J are TRBV7-6 and TRBJ2-5; either TRBD1 or TRBD2 may fit D (5 bases each). There are 16 residues in the CDR3. CDR1 is SGHVS and CDR2 is FNYEAQ in the germline V gene. The ends were cut back, 0 bases at V and 1 base at J, with 12 bases in the middle. CDR3 in amino acids: CASSLAGGRIQETQYF. The CDR3 nucleotides are TGTGCCAGCAGCTTAGCTGGGGGACGGATCCAAGAGACCCAGTACTTC. Combining the CDR3 with reference TRBV7-6 and TRBJ2-5 gives the whole variable domain GAGVSQSPRYKVTKRGQDVALRCDPISGHVSLYWYRQALGQGPEFLTYFNYEAQQDKSGLPNDRFSAERPEGSISTLTIQRTEQRDSAMYRCASSLAGGRIQETQYFGPGTRLLVL.

V is TRBV27 and J is TRBJ2-1; 7 bases align to TRBD2. V trimming: 3 bases; J trimming: 0 bases; junction bases outside the gene matches: 2. Per germline, CDR1 MNHEY and CDR2 SMNVEV (reference sequence). The CDR3 is 15 residues long. CDR3 in DNA: TGTGCCAGCAGTTTTGGGACTAACTCCTACAATGAGCAGTTCTTC. As protein: CASSFGTNSYNEQFF.

The J gene is TRBJ1-1, the V gene TRBV2; 9 positions match TRBD1. Germline V gene lookup returns CDR1 SNHLY and CDR2 FYNNEI. The CDR3 runs to 12 residues. Losses at the gene ends were 9 bases for V and 7 bases for J; bases not matched to a gene: 6. This CDR3 reads CASNRGQDEAFF. DNA of the CDR3: TGTGCCAGTAACAGGGGGCAAGATGAAGCTTTCTTT.

This clone showed up just once. The rearrangement joins TRBV7-6 to TRBJ2-3; D is unresolved. The CDR3 is made up of 16 amino acids. V was cut by 5 bases and J by 5 bases, with 20 bases left in between. CDR1 and CDR2 from the germline V gene are SGHVS and FNYEAQ. The CDR3 region has the DNA TGTGCCAGCAGCCCCCAACCGATAGTGAGAGGAGATACGCAGTATTTT. It specifies CASSPQPIVRGDTQYF.

The gene calls are TRBV7-8 and TRBJ2-4; D not resolved. This CDR3 is 11 amino acids long. V lost 1 base and J lost 12, with 7 bases in between. Germline values: CDR1 SGHVS, CDR2 FQNEAQ. The CDR3 DNA follows: TGTGCCAGCAGCTTAGATGTAGATCAGTACTTC. Its translation is CASSLDVDQYF.

The chain employs TRBV14 and TRBJ2-7; D gene ambiguous. CDR1 is SGHDN, CDR2 FVKESK, per germline. Trimming shortened V by 0 bases and J by 5 bases, and 11 bases separated the two germline ends. The CDR3 consists of 14 residues. The CDR3 bases are TGTGCCAGCAGCCAAGATAGGCGTCGCAACGAGCAGTACTTC. Encoded protein: CASSQDRRRNEQYF. Full variable domain (missing parts from reference TRBV14 and TRBJ2-7): EAGVTQFPSHSVIEKGQTVTLRCDPISGHDNLYWYRRVMGKEIKFLLHFVKESKQDESGMPNNRFLAERTGGTYSTLKVQPAELEDSGVYFCASSQDRRRNEQYFGPGTRLTVT.

This chain joins TRBV2 and TRBJ2-7; D may be TRBD1 or TRBD2 (5 bases each). This CDR3 has 14 amino acids. The germline CDR1 and CDR2 sequences are SNHLY and FYNNEI. Trimming stripped 6 bases from V and 6 bases from J, with 18 bases between. CDR3 nucleotides: TGTGCCAGCAGCCTCGGCACCCCGGGACCCGAGCAGTACTTC. This gives the protein CASSLGTPGPEQYF.

About this clone: Additional DNA sequences in this sample encode the identical CDR3. The CDR3 spells CASRGTGNNQPQHF. Here the CDR3 DNA reads TGTGCCAGCAGGGGGACAGGGAATAATCAGCCCCAGCATTTT. V is TRBV2 and J is TRBJ1-5, with 9 bases matching TRBD1. Germline values: CDR1 SNHLY, CDR2 FYNNEI. The CDR3 has 14 residues. The V segment lost 6 bases and the J segment 4 bases; nucleotides outside the gene matches: 4. The full variable domain, rest sourced from reference TRBV2 and TRBJ1-5, is EPEVTQTPSHQVTQMGQEVILRCVPISNHLYFYWYRQILGQKVEFLVSFYNNEISEKSEIFDDQFSVERPDGSNFTLKIRSTKLEDSAMYFCASRGTGNNQPQHFGDGTRLSIL.

The chain carries TRBV19 and TRBJ2-3; the match to TRBD2 covers 14 bases. Per the germline V gene, CDR1 is LNHDA and CDR2 is SQIVND (reference sequence). The junction had 8 bases not matched to a gene; V was cut back by 5 bases and J by 7 bases. The CDR3 consists of 16 residues. The DNA of the CDR3 is TGTGCCAGTAGTGGAGCCGGGACTAGCGGGAGACATACGCAGTATTTT. Encoded protein: CASSGAGTSGRHTQYF. The whole variable domain, filled in from reference TRBV19 and TRBJ2-3, reads DGGITQSPKYLFRKEGQNVTLSCEQNLNHDAMYWYRQDPGQGLRLIYYSQIVNDFQKGDIAEGYSVSREKKESFPLTVTSAQKNPTAFYLCASSGAGTSGRHTQYFGPGTRLTVL.